A single sample is the source of the 16 T cell receptor beta chains below, sequenced in a study of T cell repertoires in cytomegalovirus infection. TCRdb recomputed calls from the reads with MiXCR, one row per CDR3 protein. This sample has about 300,000 distinct CDR3 sequences, with more than 20% found just once. Sample: PBMCs. Source of these receptors: a human donor in good health (CMV status not recorded). Some clones in this sample may be carry-over from other donors' samples.

This clonotype appeared a few times. The chain uses TRBV5-1 and TRBJ1-4; unclear D gene. V lost 1 base, J lost 7 bases, and 11 bases lay in between. Germline CDR1 reads SGHRS; CDR2 reads YFSETQ. The CDR3 consists of 14 residues. The CDR3 bases are TGCGCCAGCAGCTTGTGGGGTCCTGGTGAAAAACTGTTTTTT. It translates to CASSLWGPGEKLFF.

There are many counts of this clonotype. The chain combines TRBV4-2 with TRBJ2-3, with TRBD2 matching 10 bases. Germline CDR1 and CDR2: LGHNA and YNFKEQ. There are 16 residues in the CDR3. V trimming: 1 base; J trimming: 2 bases; junction bases outside the gene matches: 3. The CDR3 DNA is TGTGCCAGCAGCCAAGCTAGCGGGAGTCCCACAGATACGCAGTATTTT. This gives the protein CASSQASGSPTDTQYF.

This clonotype was counted only a few times. The chain carries TRBV18 and TRBJ1-1; D uncertain. V was pared by 2 bases and J by 0 bases, with 4 bases between. This CDR3 comprises 13 residues. The V gene's germline CDR1 is KGHSH and CDR2 LQKENI. CDR3 loop: CASSPGMNTEAFF. The CDR3 coding sequence is TGTGCCAGCTCACCAGGCATGAACACTGAAGCTTTCTTT.

In the case of this clonotype: One end of the junction does not line up with germline, which may come from a read error. This sequence joins TRBV19 and TRBJ2-2, with TRBD2 as a possible D gene (6 bases). The length of the CDR3 is 14 residues. Germline assignment: CDR1 LNHDA and CDR2 SQIVND (reference sequence). The CDR3 bases are TGTGCCAGAAGTAGGGACTTGAACACCGGGGAGCTGTTTTTT. It is translated as CARSRDLNTGELFF.

This clonotype has at least ten counts. The chain links TRBV7-2 to TRBJ1-2; no clear D. Trimming took 0 bases from V and 1 from J, leaving 9 bases between them. From germline, CDR1 is SGHTA and CDR2 FQGNSA. This CDR3 contains 15 residues. As DNA, the CDR3 is TGTGCCAGCAGCTTAGCGTTACGTAATAACTATGGCTACACCTTC. It codes for CASSLALRNNYGYTF.

This clonotype was picked up many times. The chain has TRBV12-3 or TRBV12-4 and TRBJ2-3; D may be TRBD2 (5 bases). This CDR3 contains 15 residues. V was clipped by 5 bases and J by 3 bases, with 15 bases between them. Written as DNA, the CDR3 is TGTGCCAGCAGTACTAGGGCTGGGCGGACAGATACGCAGTATTTT. Protein sequence: CASSTRAGRTDTQYF.

In this sample, this clonotype turned up a few times. The DNA of the CDR3 is TGTGCCAGCAGCCCTGGACTAGCGGGAGGCGCCGATACGCAGTATTTT. It translates to CASSPGLAGGADTQYF. V usage is TRBV11-2 and J usage is TRBJ2-3; 14 bases line up with TRBD2. The V and J ends lost 5 bases and 6 bases, in that order; junction bases with no gene match: 7. The CDR3 is made up of 16 amino acids. Germline V gene data show CDR1 as SGHAT and CDR2 as FQNNGV.

The chain recombines TRBV18 with TRBJ2-1; 9 positions match TRBD1. Trimming took 3 bases from V and 3 from J; bases not matched to a gene: 9. Germline values: CDR1 KGHSH, CDR2 LQKENI. This CDR3 comprises 17 residues. The CDR3 protein is CASSPISGTGFYNEQFF. CDR3 coding DNA: TGTGCCAGCTCACCGATCTCGGGGACAGGGTTCTACAATGAGCAGTTCTTC.

This clonotype was recorded many times. The chain is built from TRBV7-9 and TRBJ1-2; the D is unclear. Germline V gene lookup returns CDR1 SEHNR and CDR2 FQNEAQ (reference sequence). The CDR3 is 14 residues long. Trimming took 5 bases from V and 8 from J, leaving 18 bases between them. DNA of the CDR3: TGTGCCAGCAGCCCCGACACCACCTTGGCAGGCTACACCTTC. Translating it yields CASSPDTTLAGYTF.

This clonotype was counted a few times. This chain joins TRBV12-3 or TRBV12-4 and TRBJ1-2; D possibly corresponds to TRBD1 (5 bases). This CDR3 contains 14 residues. V shed 11 bases and J shed 7 bases, with 23 bases lying between them. CDR3 loop: CAGSWDANPTGYTF. CDR3 coding DNA: TGTGCCGGGTCATGGGACGCCAATCCCACTGGCTACACCTTC.

This clonotype has more than one count but fewer than ten. The genes are TRBV6-2 or TRBV6-3 and TRBJ1-1, with a weak D call TRBD1 (6 bases). The CDR3 is made up of 13 amino acids. CDR1 and CDR2 from the germline V gene are MNHEY and SVGEGT. V lost 7 bases, J lost 8 bases, and 17 bases lay in between. CDR3 in amino acids: CASTDTGLTEAFF. The CDR3 DNA is TGTGCCAGCACCGATACAGGGTTGACCGAAGCTTTCTTT.

Many counts were recorded for this clonotype. Germline and junction disagree at one end, which may indicate a read error. The chain couples TRBV28 to TRBJ1-2, with a weak D call TRBD1 (5 bases). Germline CDR1 reads MDHEN; CDR2 reads SYDVKM. The CDR3 has 10 residues. The CDR3 spells CASSSSGLHF. The CDR3 DNA follows: TGTGCCAGCAGTTCATCAGGGTTACACTTC.

V is TRBV20-1 and J is TRBJ2-4; 11 bases map to TRBD2. The CDR3 totals 12 residues. Germline V gene lookup returns CDR1 DFQATT and CDR2 SNEGSKA (reference sequence). CDR3 protein: CTIAGGPYIQYF. The CDR3 DNA sequence: TGCACAATAGCGGGAGGGCCGTACATTCAGTACTTC.

The chain is built from TRBV7-2 and TRBJ1-2; weak D call: TRBD1 (5 bases). The V and J ends lost 3 bases and 0 bases respectively, with 14 bases between them. Per the germline V gene, CDR1 is SGHTA and CDR2 is FQGNSA. There are 16 residues in the CDR3. The CDR3 is CASSFGAGRANYGYTF. The DNA of the CDR3 is TGTGCCAGCAGCTTCGGGGCAGGGAGAGCTAACTATGGCTACACCTTC.

This clonotype has only a few counts. CDR3 sequence reads: CASRPTGALGREQYF. The CDR3 bases are TGTGCCAGCAGACCCACGGGGGCGTTAGGTAGGGAGCAGTACTTC. This rearrangement joins TRBV28 to TRBJ2-7; tentatively, D is TRBD1 or TRBD2 (6 bases each). This CDR3 region has 15 residues. Germline CDR1 and CDR2: MDHEN and SYDVKM. Trimming removed 6 bases at V and 7 bases at J, with 22 bases between.

This clonotype was observed a few times. The chain has TRBV29-1 and TRBJ2-7; D is ambiguous. Germline V gives CDR1 SQVTM, CDR2 ANQGSEA. The CDR3 contains 13 residues. With 0 bases removed from V and 3 bases from J, the gap between germline ends came to 9 bases. Written as DNA, the CDR3 is TGCAGCGTTGAAGATCCAAACAGCTACGAGCAGTACTTC. Encoded protein: CSVEDPNSYEQYF.